The T cell receptor (beta chain) described here comes from a study of blood T cell repertoires in COVID-19. Profiled with immunoSEQ multiplex PCR; TCRdb holds only in-frame clones, not every one. The data hold 300,000 to 350,000 clones, with roughly nine tenths observed a single time. Source material: peripheral blood. This TCR was sampled from a woman aged 60-70 years with COVID-19, enrolled during active disease.

The DNA for the CDR3 is TGTGCCAGCAGTTTGGACAGGATACCAAACTATGGCTACACCTTC. It yields the protein CASSLDRIPNYGYTF. The chain joins TRBV28 to TRBJ1-2; TRBD1 aligns across 7 bases. J gave up 2 bases and V 3 bases, and 6 bases lay outside the gene matches. This CDR3 is built from 15 residues. Germline CDR1 reads MDHEN; CDR2 reads SYDVKM.